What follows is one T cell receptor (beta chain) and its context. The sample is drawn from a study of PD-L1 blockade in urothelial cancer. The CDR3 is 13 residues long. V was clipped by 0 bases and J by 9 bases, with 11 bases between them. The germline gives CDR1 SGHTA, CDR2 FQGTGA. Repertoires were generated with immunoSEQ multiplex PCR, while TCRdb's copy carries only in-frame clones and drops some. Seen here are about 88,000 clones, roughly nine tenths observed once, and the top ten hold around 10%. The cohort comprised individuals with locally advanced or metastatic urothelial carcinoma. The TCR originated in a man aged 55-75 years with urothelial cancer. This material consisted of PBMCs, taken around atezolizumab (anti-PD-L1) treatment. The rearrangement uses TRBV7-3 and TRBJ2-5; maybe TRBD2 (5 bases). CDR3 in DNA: TGTGCCAGCAGCTTAACATATAAGGAGGCCCAGTACTTC. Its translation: CASSLTYKEAQYF.